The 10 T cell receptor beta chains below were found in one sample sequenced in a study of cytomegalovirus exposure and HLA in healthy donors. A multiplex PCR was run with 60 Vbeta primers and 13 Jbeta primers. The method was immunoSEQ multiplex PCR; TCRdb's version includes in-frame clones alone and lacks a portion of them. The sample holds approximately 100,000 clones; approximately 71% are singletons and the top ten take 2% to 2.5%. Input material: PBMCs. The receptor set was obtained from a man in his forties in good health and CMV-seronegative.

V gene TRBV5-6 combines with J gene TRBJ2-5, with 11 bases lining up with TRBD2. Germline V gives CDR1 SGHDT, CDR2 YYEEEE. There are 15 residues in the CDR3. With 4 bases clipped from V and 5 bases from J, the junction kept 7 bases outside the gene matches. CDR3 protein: CASSDSGGAEETQYF. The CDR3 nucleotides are TGTGCCAGCAGCGATAGCGGGGGGGCGGAGGAGACCCAGTACTTC.

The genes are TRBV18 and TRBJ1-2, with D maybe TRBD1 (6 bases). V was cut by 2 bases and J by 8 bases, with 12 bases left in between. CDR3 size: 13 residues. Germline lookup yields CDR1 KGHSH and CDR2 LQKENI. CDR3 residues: CASSPDKGQGYTF. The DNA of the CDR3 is TGTGCCAGCTCACCAGACAAGGGACAAGGCTACACCTTC.

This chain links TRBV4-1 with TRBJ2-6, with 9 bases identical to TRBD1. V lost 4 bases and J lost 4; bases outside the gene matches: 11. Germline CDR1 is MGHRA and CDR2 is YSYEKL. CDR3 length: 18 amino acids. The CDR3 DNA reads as TGCGCCAGCAGCCGTGACGGGACAGGGTCGTTCGGGGCCAACGTCCTGACTTTC. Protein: CASSRDGTGSFGANVLTF.

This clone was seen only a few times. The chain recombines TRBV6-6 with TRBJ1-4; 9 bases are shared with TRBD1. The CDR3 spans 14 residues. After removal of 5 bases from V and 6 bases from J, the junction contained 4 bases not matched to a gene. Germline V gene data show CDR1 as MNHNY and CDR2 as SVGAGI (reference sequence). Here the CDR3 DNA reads TGTGCCAGCAGTATACAGGGGGCATATGAAAAACTGTTTTTT. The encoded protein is CASSIQGAYEKLFF.

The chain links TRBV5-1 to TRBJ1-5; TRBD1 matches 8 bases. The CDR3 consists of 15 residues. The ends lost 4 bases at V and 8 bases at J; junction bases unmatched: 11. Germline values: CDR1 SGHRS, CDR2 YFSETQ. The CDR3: CASSPHGSGGEPQHF. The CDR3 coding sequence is TGCGCCAGCAGCCCCCACGGGTCAGGGGGCGAGCCCCAGCATTTT.

The CDR3 region has the DNA TGTGCCAGCAGCTCCCATCGGACAGGGGGGAATGAAAAACTGTTTTTT. This translates into CASSSHRTGGNEKLFF. This chain links TRBV7-2 with TRBJ1-4; TRBD1 aligns across 10 bases. The CDR3 loop spans 16 amino acids. Trimming removed 4 bases from V and 5 bases from J; junction bases left unmatched: 7. The germline CDR1 and CDR2 sequences are SGHTA and FQGNSA.

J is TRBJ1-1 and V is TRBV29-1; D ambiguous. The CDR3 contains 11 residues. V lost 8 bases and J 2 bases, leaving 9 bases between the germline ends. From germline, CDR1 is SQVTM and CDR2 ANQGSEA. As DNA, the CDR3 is TGCAGCATGCTAGTAAACACTGAAGCTTTCTTT. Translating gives CSMLVNTEAFF.

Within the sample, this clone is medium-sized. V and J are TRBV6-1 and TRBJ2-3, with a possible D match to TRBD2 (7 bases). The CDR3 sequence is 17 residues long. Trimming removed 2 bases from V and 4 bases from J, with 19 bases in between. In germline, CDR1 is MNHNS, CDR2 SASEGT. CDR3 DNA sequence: TGTGCCAGCAGTGAATGGGAGGCGGGGGCTAACGCAGATACGCAGTATTTT. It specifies CASSEWEAGANADTQYF.

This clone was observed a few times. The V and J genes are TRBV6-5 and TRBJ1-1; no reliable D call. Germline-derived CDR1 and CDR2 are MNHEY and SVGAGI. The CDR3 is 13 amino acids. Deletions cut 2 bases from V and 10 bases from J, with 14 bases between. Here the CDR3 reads CASSYGEGAAAFF. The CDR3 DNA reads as TGTGCCAGCAGTTACGGGGAGGGAGCGGCAGCTTTCTTT.

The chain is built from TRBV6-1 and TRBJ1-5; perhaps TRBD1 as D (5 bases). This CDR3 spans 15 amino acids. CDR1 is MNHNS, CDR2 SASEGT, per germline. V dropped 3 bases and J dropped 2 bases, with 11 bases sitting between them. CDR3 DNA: TGTGCCAGCAGTGATATCGGAGGGGGCAATCAGCCCCAGCATTTT. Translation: CASSDIGGGNQPQHF.